Detailed here is one TCR beta chain. These data originate in a study of blood T cell repertoires in COVID-19. Looking at the study overall: Acute and convalescent COVID-19 samples came from the United States, Italy and Spain. PBMCs, B-cell-depleted T cells, or T cells were the source of the cDNA or gDNA that made up the material.

The length of the CDR3 is 13 residues. The germline CDR1 and CDR2 sequences are SGHVS and FNYEAQ. V lost 1 base, J lost 3 bases, and 5 bases lay in between. Authors' analysis steps: Quantification of nucleated cells was approximated via reference gene primer amplification. Repertoires were generated with immunoSEQ multiplex PCR, while TCRdb's copy carries only in-frame clones and drops some. That table furnishes V, J and clone size, whereas the DNA furnished D and trimming. The sample carries approximately 250,000 clones, 65% to 90% recorded once. This clonotype originated in a woman between 45 and 65 years old with acute or convalescent COVID-19. Sequences were obtained from peripheral blood. V and J are TRBV7-6 and TRBJ2-3, with D uncertain. This CDR3 is CASSLDRTDTQYF. In nucleotides, the CDR3 is TGTGCCAGCAGCTTAGATAGAACAGATACGCAGTATTTT.